The present T cell receptor beta chain was sequenced within a study of cytomegalovirus exposure and HLA in healthy donors. CDR1 is SGDLS and CDR2 is YYNGEE in the germline V gene. The length of the CDR3 is 16 residues. The V segment lost 3 bases and the J segment 0 bases; nucleotides outside the gene matches: 3. It was with 60 Vbeta and 13 Jbeta primers that the PCR ran. Only in-frame clones appear in the TCRdb table, and some are missing; sequencing was by immunoSEQ multiplex PCR. Of about 110,000 clones listed, roughly two thirds were seen once; the top ten hold 2.8%. Source material: PBMCs. The origin of this receptor is a female donor in good health and CMV-seronegative. The chain has TRBV9 and TRBJ2-3; 11 bases are a match to TRBD2. The CDR3 region has the DNA TGTGCCAGCAGCGCGGGACTAGCGGAGAGCACAGATACGCAGTATTTT. Its protein is CASSAGLAESTDTQYF.